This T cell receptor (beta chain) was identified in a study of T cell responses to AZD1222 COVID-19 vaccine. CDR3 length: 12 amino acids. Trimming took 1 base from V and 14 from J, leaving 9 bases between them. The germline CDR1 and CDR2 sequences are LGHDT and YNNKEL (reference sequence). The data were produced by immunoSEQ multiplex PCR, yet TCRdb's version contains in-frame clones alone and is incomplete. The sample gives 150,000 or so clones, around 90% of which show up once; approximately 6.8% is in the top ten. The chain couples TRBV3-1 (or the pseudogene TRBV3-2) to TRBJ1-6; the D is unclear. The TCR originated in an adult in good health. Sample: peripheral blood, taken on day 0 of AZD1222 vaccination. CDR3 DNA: TGTGCCAGCAGCCAAGTCCCTCGGGCCCTCCACTTT. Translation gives CASSQVPRALHF.